This TCR beta chain was recovered during a study of T cells in Graves' hyperthyroidism and ophthalmopathy. This clonotype was seen ten or more times. Amplified regions were TCR beta CDR3 sequences from RNA transcripts. Using the HTBI primer set, a first-round RT-PCR was run on the TCR CDR3. Each CDR3 protein is one row after TCRdb ran MiXCR on the multiplex PCR reads. The sample has hundreds of thousands of distinct CDR3 sequences, 13% to 15% seen once; the top ten hold 10%. The V end lost 3 bases, the J end lost 2 bases, and 14 bases lay between the germline ends. CDR1 is SGHVS and CDR2 is FQNEAQ in the germline V gene. The CDR3 extends over 15 amino acids.

This chain joins TRBV7-8 and TRBJ2-7; D gene ambiguous. The receptor was derived from a woman aged 18-30 years with Graves' hyperthyroidism. Material for sequencing was blood. CDR3 loop: CASSLMDGFPYEQYF. The CDR3 region has the DNA TGTGCCAGCAGCTTGATGGACGGGTTTCCCTACGAGCAGTACTTC.